The present T cell receptor beta chain was sequenced within a study of T cell responses to AZD1222 COVID-19 vaccine (dated by TCRdb to the early 2020s). About the investigation overall: TCR sequencing covered some 250 trial participants: 200 to 220 given two doses of AZD1222 and approximately 25 given two doses of MenACWY control vaccine. Trial participants were enrolled by age into 18-55, 56-69 and 70-plus year subgroups, with approximately 160, 26 and 62 TCR-sequenced participants respectively. Beyond this particular receptor, the publication reports: Reportedly, almost half of the unique spike-specific TCRs recognized epitopes lying outside the regions that are mutated in the B.1.351 and B.1.1.7 variants. Most participants were white British and females outnumbered males, and the authors suggested that clonal diversity may have been underestimated. Conclusions about previously exposed vaccinees are limited because only five to seven AZD1222 recipients were SARS-CoV-2 seropositive at baseline. Spike-specific TCR breadth and depth rose significantly after two AZD1222 doses compared with day 0 and with MenACWY recipients. Because no day 14 peak-response samples were available, repertoires were characterized only after the peak T cell response. CD4 TCRs associated with the vaccine covered the entire spike protein, and the dominant responses were in regions 160-218 and 743-854. In the small 56-69-year group, the increase in depth fell short of significance, most likely because of low power.

Details on this clone: Its antigen is still unknown. The record has no base qualities; no much larger clone is one base away.

The CDR3 regions of human TCRbeta chains were analyzed by immunosequencing. As for the authors' bioinformatics: TCRs in the repertoires were compared against a reference library of SARS-CoV-2-specific TCRs that had been generated with the MIRA antigen-specificity platform. Breadth was defined as the fraction of unique TCRs that were SARS-CoV-2-associated. Depth was defined as the fraction of total T cells that were SARS-CoV-2-associated. Using the MIRA data, every spike-specific TCR was mapped to the spike region that the TCR reacted to and assigned to either a CD4 or a CD8 class. Log10-transformed breadth and depth values were compared by one-way ANOVA with Sidak's multiple comparisons tests. Sourced from immuneACCESS, this table was stored by TCRdb with only in-frame sequences that have V and J called. A share of the clones is absent; for the studies checked, an unresolved V gene accounts for under half, and the remainder has no known explanation. Clone size and V and J calls were adopted from that table, with D and trimming inferred from the DNA. In this sample the table shows around 70,000 clones, roughly 87% of which occur a single time. The top ten clones comprise 1.3% of the sample.

The CDR3 runs 15 amino acids, cysteine and phenylalanine included. The kept DNA is CDR3 alone, 45 bases in frame from the first base. V and J are trimmed by 5 bases and 5 bases, and the gene matches miss 10 bases of the junction. Per the germline V gene (reference sequence), GTSNPN is the CDR1 and SVGIG is the CDR2. The sample's time point label, in plain terms: about 28 days (+/-7) after the second vaccine dose. AZD1222 recipients with second doses at about 4 weeks or about 12 weeks were pooled, because spike-specific TCR depth and breadth did not differ between schedules. Samples from vaccinated people were obtained from the UK trials COV001 and COV002, which included a single-blind randomized controlled phase 2/3 trial of AZD1222 (ChAdOx1 nCoV-19) in healthy adults. For TCRbeta chain sequencing, PBMC samples were collected from trial participants at day 0 and at day 28 after the second dose.

This sequence originates from an adult who received the AZD1222 COVID-19 vaccine. Recombination connected TRBV30 to TRBJ2-1; TRBD1 matches 9 bases in the middle. Sequenced material: peripheral blood, taken 28 days after the second AZD1222 dose. Here the CDR3 is given as CAWGRGTGLNNEQFF. The nucleotide sequence is given as TGTGCCTGGGGGAGAGGGACAGGGCTTAACAATGAGCAGTTCTTC.